This T cell receptor beta chain was sequenced for a study of T cells in Graves' hyperthyroidism and ophthalmopathy. Authors of the study amplified TCR beta CDR3 regions from RNA transcripts. Researchers ran a first-round RT-PCR on the TCR CDR3 using the HTBI primer set. TCRdb recomputed calls from the multiplex PCR reads with MiXCR, one row per CDR3 protein. The sample yields 200,000 to 300,000 distinct CDR3 sequences, about 17% seen once. V lost 5 bases, J lost 6 bases, and 6 bases stayed unmatched. The CDR3 is 14 residues long. Germline V gene sequence: CDR1 LNHDA, CDR2 SQIVND (reference sequence). This sequence was found in a woman aged 18 to 35 with Graves' ophthalmopathy. The sample taken for sequencing was blood. This chain uses TRBV19 with TRBJ1-5; 8 bases are a match to TRBD1. This CDR3 reads CASSFGQGGQPQHF. The CDR3 DNA reads TGTGCCAGTAGTTTCGGACAGGGAGGTCAGCCCCAGCATTTT.